This T cell receptor beta chain was observed in a study of blood T cell repertoires in COVID-19. Overall study: The United States, Italy and Spain were the sources of the acute and convalescent COVID-19 samples. Nucleic acid was either cDNA or gDNA, and it came from T cells, B-cell-depleted T cells, or PBMCs.

Germline CDR1 reads SEHNR; CDR2 reads FQNEAQ (reference sequence). V lost 2 bases and J lost 9; bases outside the gene matches: 14. This CDR3 spans 18 amino acids. Original processing notes: Estimation of nucleated cell counts relied on the amplification of reference gene primers. Using immunoSEQ multiplex PCR, the repertoire was profiled, and TCRdb retains in-frame clones only, with some absent. V and J calls plus clone size are reproduced from that table; the DNA served to infer D and trimming. In the table there are tens of thousands of clones, roughly 76% of which are singletons. The chain employs TRBV7-9 and TRBJ2-1; 12 nucleotides line up with TRBD2. The source material was peripheral blood. The TCR sequence derives from a woman aged 80 or over with acute or convalescent COVID-19. CDR3: CASSLPLRLAGVRGEQFF. CDR3 coding DNA: TGTGCCAGCAGCTTACCCCTACGACTAGCGGGAGTACGCGGTGAGCAGTTCTTC.